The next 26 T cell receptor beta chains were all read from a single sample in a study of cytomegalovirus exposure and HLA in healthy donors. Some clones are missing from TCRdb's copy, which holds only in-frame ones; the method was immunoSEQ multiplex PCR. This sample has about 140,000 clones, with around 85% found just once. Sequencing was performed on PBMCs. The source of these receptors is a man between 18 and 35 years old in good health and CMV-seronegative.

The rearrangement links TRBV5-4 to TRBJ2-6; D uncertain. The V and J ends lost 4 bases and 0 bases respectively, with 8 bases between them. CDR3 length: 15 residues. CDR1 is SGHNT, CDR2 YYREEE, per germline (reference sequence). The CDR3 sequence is CASSLGGSGANVLTF. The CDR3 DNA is TGTGCCAGCAGCCTCGGTGGCTCTGGGGCCAACGTCCTGACTTTC.

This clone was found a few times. Here the CDR3 reads CARTGQLRKVSNYGYTF. CDR3 DNA: TGTGCCAGAACGGGACAGTTAAGAAAAGTATCTAACTATGGCTACACCTTC. The chain has TRBV21-1 and TRBJ1-2; the D call TRBD1 from the table was never checked on the DNA. TRBV21-1 is a known pseudogene. CDR3 size: 17 residues.

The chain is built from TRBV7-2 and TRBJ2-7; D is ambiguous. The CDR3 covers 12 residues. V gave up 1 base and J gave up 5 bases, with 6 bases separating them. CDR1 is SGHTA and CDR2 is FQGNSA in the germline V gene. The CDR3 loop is CASSLGDNEQYF. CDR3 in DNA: TGTGCCAGCAGCTTAGGAGACAACGAGCAGTACTTC.

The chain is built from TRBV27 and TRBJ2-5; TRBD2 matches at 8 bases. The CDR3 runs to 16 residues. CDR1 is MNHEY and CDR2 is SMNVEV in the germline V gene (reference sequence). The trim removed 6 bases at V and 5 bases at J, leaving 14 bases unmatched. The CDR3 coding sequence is TGTGCCAGCAGCCCTCAGACAGCGGGGGACGCTGAGACCCAGTACTTC. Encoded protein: CASSPQTAGDAETQYF.

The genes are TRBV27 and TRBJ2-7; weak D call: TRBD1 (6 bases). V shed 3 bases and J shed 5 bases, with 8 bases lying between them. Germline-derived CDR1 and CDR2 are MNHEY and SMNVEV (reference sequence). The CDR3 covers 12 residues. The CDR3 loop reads CASSFKGDEQYF. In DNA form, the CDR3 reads TGTGCCAGCAGTTTTAAGGGGGACGAGCAGTACTTC.

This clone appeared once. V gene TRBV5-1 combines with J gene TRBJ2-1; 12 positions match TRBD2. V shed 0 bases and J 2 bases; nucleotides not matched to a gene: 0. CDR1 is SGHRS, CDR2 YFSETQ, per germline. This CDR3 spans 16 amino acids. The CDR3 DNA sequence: TGCGCCAGCAGCTTGGCTAGCGGGAGGGCCTACAATGAGCAGTTCTTC. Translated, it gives CASSLASGRAYNEQFF.

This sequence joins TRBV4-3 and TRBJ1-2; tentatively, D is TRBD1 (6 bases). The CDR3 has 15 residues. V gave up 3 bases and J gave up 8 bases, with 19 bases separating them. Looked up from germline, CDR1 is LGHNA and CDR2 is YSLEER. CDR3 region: CASSHLRGGLEGYTF. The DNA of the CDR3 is TGCGCCAGCAGCCACCTTAGGGGGGGTTTAGAGGGCTACACCTTC.

CDR3 amino acids: CASRRTGVTGELFF. The DNA for the CDR3 is TGCGCCAGCAGAAGGACAGGGGTAACCGGGGAGCTGTTTTTT. The rearrangement uses TRBV4-3 and TRBJ2-2; 9 positions agree with TRBD1. J was trimmed by 5 bases and V by 6 bases; bases with no gene match: 4. Germline CDR1 and CDR2: LGHNA and YSLEER. The CDR3 totals 14 residues.

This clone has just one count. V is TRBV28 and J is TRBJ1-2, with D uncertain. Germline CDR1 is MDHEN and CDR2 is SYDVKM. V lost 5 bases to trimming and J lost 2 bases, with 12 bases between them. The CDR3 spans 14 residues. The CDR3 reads CASSIDTLNYGYTF. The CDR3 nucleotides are TGTGCCAGCAGTATCGACACCTTGAACTATGGCTACACCTTC.

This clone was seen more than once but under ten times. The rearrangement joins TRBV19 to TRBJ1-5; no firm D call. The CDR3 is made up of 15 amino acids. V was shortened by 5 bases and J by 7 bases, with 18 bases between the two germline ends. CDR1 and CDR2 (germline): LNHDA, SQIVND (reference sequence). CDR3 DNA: TGTGCCAGTAGTCCTCCCGGGGAAAGGAACCAGCCCCAGCATTTT. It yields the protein CASSPPGERNQPQHF.

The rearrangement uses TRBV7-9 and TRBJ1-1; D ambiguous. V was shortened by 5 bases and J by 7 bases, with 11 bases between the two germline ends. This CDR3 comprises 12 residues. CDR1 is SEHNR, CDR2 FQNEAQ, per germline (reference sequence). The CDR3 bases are TGTGCCAGCAGCGGCCGGGAAATTGAAGCTTTCTTT. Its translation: CASSGREIEAFF.

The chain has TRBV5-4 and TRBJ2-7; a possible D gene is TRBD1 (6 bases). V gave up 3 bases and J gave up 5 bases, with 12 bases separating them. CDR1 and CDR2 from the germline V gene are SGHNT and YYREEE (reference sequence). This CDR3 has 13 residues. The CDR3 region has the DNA TGTGCCAGCAGCTCTACAGGGCGCGACGAGCAGTACTTC. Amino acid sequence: CASSSTGRDEQYF.

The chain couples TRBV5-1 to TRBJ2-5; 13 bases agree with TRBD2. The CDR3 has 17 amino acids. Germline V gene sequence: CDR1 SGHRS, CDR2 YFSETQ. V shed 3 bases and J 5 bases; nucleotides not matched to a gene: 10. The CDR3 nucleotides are TGCGCCAGCAGCTGGACAGGGACTAGCGGGACGCGGGAGACCCAGTACTTC. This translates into CASSWTGTSGTRETQYF.

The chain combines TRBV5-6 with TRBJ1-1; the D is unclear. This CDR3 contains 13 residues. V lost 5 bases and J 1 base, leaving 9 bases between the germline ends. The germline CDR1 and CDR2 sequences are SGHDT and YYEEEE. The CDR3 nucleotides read TGTGCCAGCAGTTACTCCCCGAACACTGAAGCTTTCTTT. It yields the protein CASSYSPNTEAFF.

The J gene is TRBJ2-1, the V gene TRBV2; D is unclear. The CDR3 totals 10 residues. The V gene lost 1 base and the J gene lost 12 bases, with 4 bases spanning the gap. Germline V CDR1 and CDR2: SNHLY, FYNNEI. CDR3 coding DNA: TGTGCCAGCAGTGAAGTCGTGCAGTTCTTC. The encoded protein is CASSEVVQFF.

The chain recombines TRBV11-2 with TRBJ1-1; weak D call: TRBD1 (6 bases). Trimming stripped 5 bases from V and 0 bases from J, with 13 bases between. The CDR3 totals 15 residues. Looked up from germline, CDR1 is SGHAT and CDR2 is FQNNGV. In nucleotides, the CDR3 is TGTGCCAGCAGCACGGACAGATTAATGAACACTGAAGCTTTCTTT. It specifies CASSTDRLMNTEAFF.

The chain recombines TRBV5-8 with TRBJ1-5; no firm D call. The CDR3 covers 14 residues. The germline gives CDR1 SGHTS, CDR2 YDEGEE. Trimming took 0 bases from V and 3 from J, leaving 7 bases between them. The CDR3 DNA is TGTGCCAGCAGCTTGGATCCGTCCAATCAGCCCCAGCATTTT. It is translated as CASSLDPSNQPQHF.

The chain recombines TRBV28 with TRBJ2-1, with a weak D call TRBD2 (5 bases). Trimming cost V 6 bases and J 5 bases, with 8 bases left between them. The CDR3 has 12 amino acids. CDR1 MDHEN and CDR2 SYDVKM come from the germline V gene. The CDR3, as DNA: TGTGCCAGCAGAGAGGGAGACAATGAGCAGTTCTTC. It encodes CASREGDNEQFF.

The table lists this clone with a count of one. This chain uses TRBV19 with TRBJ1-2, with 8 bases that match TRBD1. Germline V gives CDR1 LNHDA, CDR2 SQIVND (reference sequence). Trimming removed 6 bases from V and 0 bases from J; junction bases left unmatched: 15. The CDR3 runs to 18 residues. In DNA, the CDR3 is TGTGCCAGTAGCCCCCCGCGTTGGACAGGGATCGCTAACTATGGCTACACCTTC. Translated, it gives CASSPPRWTGIANYGYTF. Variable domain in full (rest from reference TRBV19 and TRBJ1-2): DGGITQSPKYLFRKEGQNVTLSCEQNLNHDAMYWYRQDPGQGLRLIYYSQIVNDFQKGDIAEGYSVSREKKESFPLTVTSAQKNPTAFYLCASSPPRWTGIANYGYTFGSGTRLTVV.

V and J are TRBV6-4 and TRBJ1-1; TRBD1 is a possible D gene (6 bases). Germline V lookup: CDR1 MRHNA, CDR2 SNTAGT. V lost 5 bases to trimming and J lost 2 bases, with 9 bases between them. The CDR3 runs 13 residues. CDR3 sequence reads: CASSQQGNTEAFF. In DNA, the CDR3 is TGTGCCAGCAGTCAACAGGGAAACACTGAAGCTTTCTTT.

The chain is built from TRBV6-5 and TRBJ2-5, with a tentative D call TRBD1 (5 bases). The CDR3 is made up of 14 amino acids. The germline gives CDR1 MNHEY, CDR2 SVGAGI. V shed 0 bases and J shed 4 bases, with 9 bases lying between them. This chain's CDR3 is CASSYSGRSETQYF. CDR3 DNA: TGTGCCAGCAGTTACTCGGGGCGGTCAGAGACCCAGTACTTC.

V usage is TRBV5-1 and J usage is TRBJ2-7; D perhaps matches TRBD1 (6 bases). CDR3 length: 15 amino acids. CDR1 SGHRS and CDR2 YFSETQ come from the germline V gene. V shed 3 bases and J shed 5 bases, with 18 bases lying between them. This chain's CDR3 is CASSSRGGPPDEQYF. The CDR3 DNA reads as TGCGCCAGCAGCTCCAGGGGTGGGCCCCCGGACGAGCAGTACTTC.

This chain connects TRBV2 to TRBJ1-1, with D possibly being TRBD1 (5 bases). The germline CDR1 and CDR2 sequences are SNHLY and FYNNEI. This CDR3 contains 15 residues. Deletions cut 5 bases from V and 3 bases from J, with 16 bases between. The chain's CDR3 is CASSYGTREDTEAFF. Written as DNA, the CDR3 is TGTGCCAGCAGTTACGGGACCAGGGAGGACACTGAAGCTTTCTTT.

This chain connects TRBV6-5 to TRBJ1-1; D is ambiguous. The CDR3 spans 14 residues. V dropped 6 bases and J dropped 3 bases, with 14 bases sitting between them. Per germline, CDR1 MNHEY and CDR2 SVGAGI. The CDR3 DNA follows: TGTGCCAGCAGGGCCGTGGGAGCTCACACTGAAGCTTTCTTT. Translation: CASRAVGAHTEAFF.

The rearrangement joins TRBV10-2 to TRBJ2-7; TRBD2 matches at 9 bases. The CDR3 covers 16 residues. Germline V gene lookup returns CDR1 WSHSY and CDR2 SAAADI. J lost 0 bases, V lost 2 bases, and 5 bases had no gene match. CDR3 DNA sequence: TGCGCCAGCAGTGAGAGGCTAGCGGGAAGCTCCTACGAGCAGTACTTC. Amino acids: CASSERLAGSSYEQYF.

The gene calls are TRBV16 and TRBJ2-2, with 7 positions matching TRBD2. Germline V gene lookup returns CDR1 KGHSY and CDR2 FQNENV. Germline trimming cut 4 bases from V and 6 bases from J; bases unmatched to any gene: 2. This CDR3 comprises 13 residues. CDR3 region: CASSPTSPGELFF. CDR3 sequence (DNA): TGTGCCAGCAGCCCGACTAGCCCCGGGGAGCTGTTTTTT. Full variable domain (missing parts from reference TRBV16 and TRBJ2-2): GEEVAQTPKHLVRGEGQKAKLYCAPIKGHSYVFWYQQVLKNEFKFLISFQNENVFDETGMPKERFSAKCLPNSPCSLEIQATKLEDSAVYFCASSPTSPGELFFGEGSRLTVL.